This T cell receptor (beta chain) was documented in a study of blood T cell repertoires in COVID-19. Study as a whole: Some COVID-19 samples were acute and others convalescent; all came from the United States, Italy and Spain. Sample material is recorded as cDNA or gDNA derived from T cells, B-cell-depleted T cells, or PBMCs.

The authors' processing: How many nucleated cells were present was estimated from reference gene primer amplification. Data came from immunoSEQ multiplex PCR; TCRdb stores just in-frame clones and leaves some out. The V and J calls and clone size are taken from that table; D and trimming were inferred from the DNA. The table has some 210,000 clones, around 90% seen once. V was clipped by 5 bases and J by 2 bases; unmatched bases: 5. The germline gives CDR1 KGHDR, CDR2 SFDVKD. CDR3 size: 17 residues. The gene calls are TRBV24-1 and TRBJ2-3; 14 bases agree with TRBD2. Sequencing was performed on peripheral blood. The sequence came from a man aged 55 to 70 who had recovered from COVID-19. The CDR3 loop reads CATSGRTSGRITDTQYF. In DNA, the CDR3 is TGTGCCACCAGTGGTCGGACTAGCGGGAGGATCACAGATACGCAGTATTTT.